The clone carrying this T cell receptor (beta chain) was seen a single time. V was cut by 1 base and J by 7 bases, with 19 bases left in between. CDR3 length: 16 amino acids. Germline V CDR1 and CDR2: SNHLY, FYNNEI. This specimen belongs to a study of blood T cell repertoires in COVID-19. Per the original data handling: Nucleated cell counts were estimated from reference gene primer amplification. TCRdb keeps only in-frame clones here, not all; method: immunoSEQ multiplex PCR. V and J calls and clone size come straight from that table; D and trimming were deduced from the DNA. Here the sample spans roughly 250,000 clones, about 88% being singletons. Those who participated ranged in age from roughly 18 to 89 years and resided in under 25 US areas.

This TCR derives from a woman between 45 and 60 years old who had recovered from COVID-19. Source material: PBMCs or T cells enriched from blood (not recorded which). This sequence joins TRBV2 and TRBJ1-2; tentatively, D is TRBD1 (5 bases). The CDR3 region is CASSEGQLPPSSGYTF. The CDR3, as DNA: TGTGCCAGCAGTGAAGGACAGTTACCACCGTCCAGTGGCTACACCTTC.